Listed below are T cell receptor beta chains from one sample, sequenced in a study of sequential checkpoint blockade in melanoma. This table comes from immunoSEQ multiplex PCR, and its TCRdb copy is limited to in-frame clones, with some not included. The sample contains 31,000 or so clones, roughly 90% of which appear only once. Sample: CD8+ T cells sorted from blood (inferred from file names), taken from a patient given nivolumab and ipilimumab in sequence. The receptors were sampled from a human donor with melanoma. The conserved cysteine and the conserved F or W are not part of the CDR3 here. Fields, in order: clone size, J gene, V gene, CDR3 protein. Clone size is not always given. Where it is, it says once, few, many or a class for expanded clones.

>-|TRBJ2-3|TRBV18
ASSPPTQPGHTQY
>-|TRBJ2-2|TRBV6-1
ATGQGYTGELF
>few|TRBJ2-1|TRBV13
ASSLAGNNEQF
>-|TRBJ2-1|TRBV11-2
ASNGWTKYNEQF
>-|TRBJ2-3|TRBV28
ASSYLAETSDTQY
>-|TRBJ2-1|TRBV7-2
ASSLLREGHEQF
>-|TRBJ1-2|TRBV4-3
ASSQVWGQTMDGYT
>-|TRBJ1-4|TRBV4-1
ASSPDIRNEKLF
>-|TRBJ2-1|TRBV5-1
ASSWGLNNEQF
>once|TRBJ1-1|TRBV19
ASTQGSRAF
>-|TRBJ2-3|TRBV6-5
ASSSGTHTQY
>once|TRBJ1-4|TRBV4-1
ASSPGPGSNEKLF
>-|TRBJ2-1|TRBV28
ASSFRTPYNEQF
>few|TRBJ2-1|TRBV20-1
SATTDNEQF
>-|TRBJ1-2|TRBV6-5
ASSYTGNYGYT
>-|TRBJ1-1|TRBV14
ASSQSPGTGDGTEAF
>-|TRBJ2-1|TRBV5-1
ASSPYLVSGAGGGDEQF
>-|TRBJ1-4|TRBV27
ASRSRWQNGGIEKLF
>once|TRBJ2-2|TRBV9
ASSVGKAGLPGELF
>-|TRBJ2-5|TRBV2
ASSDFPGDAETQY